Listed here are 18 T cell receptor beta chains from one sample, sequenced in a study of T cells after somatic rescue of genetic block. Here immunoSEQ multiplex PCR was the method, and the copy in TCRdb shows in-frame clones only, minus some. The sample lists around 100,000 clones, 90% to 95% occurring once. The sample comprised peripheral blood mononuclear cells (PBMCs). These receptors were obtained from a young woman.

The CDR3 here is CATSRDKGTGANVLTF. The CDR3 DNA is TGTGCCACCAGCAGAGATAAAGGGACTGGGGCCAACGTCCTGACTTTC. This chain connects TRBV15 to TRBJ2-6; unclear D gene. The CDR3 has 16 residues. The germline V and J ends were trimmed by 0 bases and 2 bases, with 8 bases remaining between them. Germline lookup yields CDR1 LNHNV and CDR2 YYDKDF (reference sequence).

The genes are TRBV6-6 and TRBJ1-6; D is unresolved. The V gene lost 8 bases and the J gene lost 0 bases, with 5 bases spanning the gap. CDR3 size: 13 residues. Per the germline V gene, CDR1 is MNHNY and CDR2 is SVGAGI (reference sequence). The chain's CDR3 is CASASSYNSPLHF. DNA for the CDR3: TGTGCCAGCGCGAGCTCCTATAATTCACCCCTCCACTTT.

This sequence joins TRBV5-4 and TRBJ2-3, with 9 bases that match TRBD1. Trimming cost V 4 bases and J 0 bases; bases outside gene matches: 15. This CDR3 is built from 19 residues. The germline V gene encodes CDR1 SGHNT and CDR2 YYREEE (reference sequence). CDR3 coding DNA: TGTGCCAGCAGCGGTGGAGCCCGGGACAGGGATTCCAGCACAGATACGCAGTATTTT. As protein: CASSGGARDRDSSTDTQYF.

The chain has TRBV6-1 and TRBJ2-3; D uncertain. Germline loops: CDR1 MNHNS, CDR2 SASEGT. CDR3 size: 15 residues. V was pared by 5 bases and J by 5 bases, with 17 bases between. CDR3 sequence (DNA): TGTGCCAGCAGTCCCCTGACGGTAGGGAAAGATACGCAGTATTTT. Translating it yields CASSPLTVGKDTQYF.

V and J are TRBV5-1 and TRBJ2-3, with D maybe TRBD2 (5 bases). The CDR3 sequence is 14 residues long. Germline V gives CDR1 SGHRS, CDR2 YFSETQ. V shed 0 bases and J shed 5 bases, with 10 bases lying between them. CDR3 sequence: CASSLGEGGDTQYF. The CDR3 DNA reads TGCGCCAGCAGCTTGGGAGAGGGCGGAGATACGCAGTATTTT.

The CDR3 DNA reads TGTGCCAGCAGCTTGGAGGGGGGTGCGGATAATGGTGAAAAACTGTTTTTT. Its translation: CASSLEGGADNGEKLFF. V gene TRBV5-4 combines with J gene TRBJ1-4; weak D call: TRBD1 (6 bases). The length of the CDR3 is 17 residues. Germline CDR1 reads SGHNT; CDR2 reads YYREEE (reference sequence). With 0 bases removed from V and 7 bases from J, the gap between germline ends came to 19 bases. Full variable domain (missing parts from reference TRBV5-4 and TRBJ1-4): ETGVTQSPTHLIKTRGQQVTLRCSSQSGHNTVSWYQQALGQGPQFIFQYYREEENGRGNFPPRFSGLQFPNYSSELNVNALELDDSALYLCASSLEGGADNGEKLFFGSGTQLSVL.

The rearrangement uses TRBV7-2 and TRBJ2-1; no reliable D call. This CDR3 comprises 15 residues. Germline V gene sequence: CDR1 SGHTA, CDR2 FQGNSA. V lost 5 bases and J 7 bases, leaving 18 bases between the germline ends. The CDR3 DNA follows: TGTGCCAGCAGCCCTCATTCGGCCAGTTATAATGAGCAGTTCTTC. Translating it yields CASSPHSASYNEQFF.

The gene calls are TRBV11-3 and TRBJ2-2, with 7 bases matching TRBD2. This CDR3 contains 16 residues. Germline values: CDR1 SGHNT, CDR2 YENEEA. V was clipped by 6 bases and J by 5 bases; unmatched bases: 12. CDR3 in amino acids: CASRLGGMRGTGELFF. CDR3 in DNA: TGTGCCAGCAGACTAGGAGGCATGCGGGGGACCGGGGAGCTGTTTTTT.

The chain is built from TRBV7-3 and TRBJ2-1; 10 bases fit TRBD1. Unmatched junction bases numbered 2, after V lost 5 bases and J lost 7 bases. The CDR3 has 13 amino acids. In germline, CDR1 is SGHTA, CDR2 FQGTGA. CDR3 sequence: CASSPDRGNEQFF. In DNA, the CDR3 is TGTGCCAGCAGCCCGGACAGGGGGAATGAGCAGTTCTTC.

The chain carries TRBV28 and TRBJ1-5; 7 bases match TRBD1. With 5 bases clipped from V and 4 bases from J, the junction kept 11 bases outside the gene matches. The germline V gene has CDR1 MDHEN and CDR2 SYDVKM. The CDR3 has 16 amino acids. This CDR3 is CASSPRRTGENQPQHF. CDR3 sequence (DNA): TGTGCCAGCAGTCCCCGAAGGACAGGAGAAAATCAGCCCCAGCATTTT. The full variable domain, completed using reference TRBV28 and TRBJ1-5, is DVKVTQSSRYLVKRTGEKVFLECVQDMDHENMFWYRQDPGLGLRLIYFSYDVKMKEKGDIPEGYSVSREKKERFSLILESASTNQTSMYLCASSPRRTGENQPQHFGDGTRLSIL.

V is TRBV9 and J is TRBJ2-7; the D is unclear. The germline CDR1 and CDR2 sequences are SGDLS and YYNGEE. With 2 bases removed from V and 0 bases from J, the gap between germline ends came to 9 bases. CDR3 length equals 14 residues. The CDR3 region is CASSVLSSSYEQYF. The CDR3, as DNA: TGTGCCAGCAGCGTTCTCTCGAGCTCCTACGAGCAGTACTTC.

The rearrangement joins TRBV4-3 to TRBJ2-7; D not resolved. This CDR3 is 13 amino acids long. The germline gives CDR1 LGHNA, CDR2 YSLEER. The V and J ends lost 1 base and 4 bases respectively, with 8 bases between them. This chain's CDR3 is CASSQVPNYEQYF. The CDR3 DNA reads TGCGCCAGCAGCCAAGTTCCAAATTACGAGCAGTACTTC.

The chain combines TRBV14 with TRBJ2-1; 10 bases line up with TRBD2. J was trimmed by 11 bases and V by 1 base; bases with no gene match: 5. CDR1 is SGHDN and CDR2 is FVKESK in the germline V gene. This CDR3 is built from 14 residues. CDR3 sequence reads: CASSQGTLAGKQFF. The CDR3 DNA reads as TGTGCCAGCAGCCAAGGTACACTAGCGGGAAAGCAGTTCTTC. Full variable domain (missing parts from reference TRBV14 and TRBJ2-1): EAGVTQFPSHSVIEKGQTVTLRCDPISGHDNLYWYRRVMGKEIKFLLHFVKESKQDESGMPNNRFLAERTGGTYSTLKVQPAELEDSGVYFCASSQGTLAGKQFFGPGTRLTVL.

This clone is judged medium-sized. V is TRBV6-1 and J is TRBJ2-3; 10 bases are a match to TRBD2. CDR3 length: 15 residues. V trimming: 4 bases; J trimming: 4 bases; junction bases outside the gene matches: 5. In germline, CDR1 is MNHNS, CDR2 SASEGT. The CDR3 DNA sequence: TGTGCCAGCAGTGGTAGCGGGGGGAGCGCAGATACGCAGTATTTT. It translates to CASSGSGGSADTQYF.

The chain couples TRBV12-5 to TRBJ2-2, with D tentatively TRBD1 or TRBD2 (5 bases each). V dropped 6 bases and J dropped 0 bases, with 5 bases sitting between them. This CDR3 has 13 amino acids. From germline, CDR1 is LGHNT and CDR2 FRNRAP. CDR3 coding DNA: TGTGCTAGTGGGGGACCGAACACCGGGGAGCTGTTTTTT. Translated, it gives CASGGPNTGELFF.

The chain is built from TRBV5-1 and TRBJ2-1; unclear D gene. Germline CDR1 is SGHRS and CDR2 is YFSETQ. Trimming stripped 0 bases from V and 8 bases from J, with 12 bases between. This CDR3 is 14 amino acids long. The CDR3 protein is CASSLAPKSDEQFF. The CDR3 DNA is TGCGCCAGCAGCTTGGCCCCGAAAAGCGATGAGCAGTTCTTC.

The CDR3 nucleotides are TGTGCCAGCAGTGAAGGGTTACATGAGCAGTTCTTC. It yields the protein CASSEGLHEQFF. The genes are TRBV2 and TRBJ2-1; D not resolved. V lost 1 base and J 8 bases, leaving 6 bases between the germline ends. The CDR3 has 12 residues. The germline V gene encodes CDR1 SNHLY and CDR2 FYNNEI.

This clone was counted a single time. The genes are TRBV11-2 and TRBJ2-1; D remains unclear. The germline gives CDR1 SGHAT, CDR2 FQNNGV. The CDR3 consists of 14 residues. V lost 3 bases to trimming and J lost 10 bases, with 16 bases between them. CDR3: CASSLGFFGREQFF. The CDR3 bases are TGTGCCAGCAGCTTGGGGTTTTTCGGGCGGGAGCAGTTCTTC.